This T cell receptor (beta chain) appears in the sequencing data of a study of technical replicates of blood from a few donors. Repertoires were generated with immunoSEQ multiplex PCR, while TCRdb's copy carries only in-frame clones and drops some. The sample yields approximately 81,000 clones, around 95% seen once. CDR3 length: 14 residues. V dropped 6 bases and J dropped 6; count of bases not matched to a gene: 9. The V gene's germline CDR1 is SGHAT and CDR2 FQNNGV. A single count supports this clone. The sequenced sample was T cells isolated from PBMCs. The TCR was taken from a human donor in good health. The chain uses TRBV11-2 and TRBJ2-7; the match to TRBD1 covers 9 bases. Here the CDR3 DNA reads TGTGCCAGCAGTTATCCGGGACAGGGTTCCGAGCAGTACTTC. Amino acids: CASSYPGQGSEQYF.